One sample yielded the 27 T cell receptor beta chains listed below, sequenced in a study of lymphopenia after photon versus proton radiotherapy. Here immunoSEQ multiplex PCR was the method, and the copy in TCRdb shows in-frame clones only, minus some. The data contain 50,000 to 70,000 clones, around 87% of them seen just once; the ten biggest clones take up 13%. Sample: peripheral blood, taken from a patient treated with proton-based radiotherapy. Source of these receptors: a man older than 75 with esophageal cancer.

The CDR3 nucleotides read TGTGCCAGCAGCCGTACGGGACAGGGGCAGAATAATTCACCCCTCCACTTT. Its protein product is CASSRTGQGQNNSPLHF. The rearrangement uses TRBV7-2 and TRBJ1-6, with TRBD1 matching over 10 bases. Per the germline V gene, CDR1 is SGHTA and CDR2 is FQGNSA. The CDR3 has 17 amino acids. With V trimmed by 5 bases and J by 5 bases, 9 bases remained unmatched.

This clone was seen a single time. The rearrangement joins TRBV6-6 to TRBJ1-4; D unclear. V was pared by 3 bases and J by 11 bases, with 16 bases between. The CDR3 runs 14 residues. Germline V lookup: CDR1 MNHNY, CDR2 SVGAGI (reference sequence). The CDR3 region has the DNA TGTGCCAGCAGTTATCGCCCGACAAATGGTAAACTGTTTTTT. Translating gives CASSYRPTNGKLFF.

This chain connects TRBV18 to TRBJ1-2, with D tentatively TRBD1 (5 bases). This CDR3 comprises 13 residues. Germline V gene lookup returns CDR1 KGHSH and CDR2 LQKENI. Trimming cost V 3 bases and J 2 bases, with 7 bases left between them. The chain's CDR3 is CASSPAGNYGYTF. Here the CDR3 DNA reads TGTGCCAGCTCACCGGCAGGGAACTATGGCTACACCTTC.

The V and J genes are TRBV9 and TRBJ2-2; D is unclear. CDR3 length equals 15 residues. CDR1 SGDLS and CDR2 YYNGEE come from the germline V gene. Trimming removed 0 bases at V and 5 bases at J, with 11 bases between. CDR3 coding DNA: TGTGCCAGCAGCGTAGTGGGTTGGGGTACCGGGGAGCTGTTTTTT. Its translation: CASSVVGWGTGELFF.

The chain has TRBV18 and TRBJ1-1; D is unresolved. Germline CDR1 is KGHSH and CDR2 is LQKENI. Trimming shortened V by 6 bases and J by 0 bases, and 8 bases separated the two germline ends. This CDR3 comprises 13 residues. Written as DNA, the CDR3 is TGTGCCAGCTCCCCCCCAGTGAACACTGAAGCTTTCTTT. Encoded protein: CASSPPVNTEAFF.

The CDR3 protein is CASSYGSGGGEAFF. Written as DNA, the CDR3 is TGTGCCAGCAGTTACGGGTCGGGGGGCGGTGAAGCTTTCTTT. V usage is TRBV6-6 and J usage is TRBJ1-1; possible D gene TRBD1, 6 bases. Per germline, CDR1 MNHNY and CDR2 SVGAGI (reference sequence). This CDR3 has 14 residues. Trimming shortened V by 2 bases and J by 7 bases, and 14 bases separated the two germline ends.

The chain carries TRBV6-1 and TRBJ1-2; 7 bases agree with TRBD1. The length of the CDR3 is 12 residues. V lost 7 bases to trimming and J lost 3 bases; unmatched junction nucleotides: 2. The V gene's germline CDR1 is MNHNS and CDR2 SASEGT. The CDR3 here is CASTQGYYGYTF. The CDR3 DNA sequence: TGTGCCAGCACACAGGGGTACTATGGCTACACCTTC.

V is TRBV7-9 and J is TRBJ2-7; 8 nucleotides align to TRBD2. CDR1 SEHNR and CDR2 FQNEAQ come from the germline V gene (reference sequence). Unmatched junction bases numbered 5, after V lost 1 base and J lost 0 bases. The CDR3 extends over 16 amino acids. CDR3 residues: CASSLGSSGNSYEQYF. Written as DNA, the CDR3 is TGTGCCAGCAGCTTAGGTAGTAGCGGGAACTCCTACGAGCAGTACTTC.

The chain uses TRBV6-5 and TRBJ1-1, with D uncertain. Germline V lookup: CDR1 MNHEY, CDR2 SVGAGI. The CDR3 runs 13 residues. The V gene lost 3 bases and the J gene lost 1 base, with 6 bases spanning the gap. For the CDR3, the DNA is TGTGCCAGCAGTTATGACCCGAACACTGAAGCTTTCTTT. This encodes CASSYDPNTEAFF.

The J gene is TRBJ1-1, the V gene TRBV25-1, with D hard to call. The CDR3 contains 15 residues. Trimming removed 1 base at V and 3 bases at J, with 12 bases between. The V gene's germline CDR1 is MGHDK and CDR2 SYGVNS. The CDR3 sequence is CASSESGSGDTEAFF. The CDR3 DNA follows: TGTGCCAGCAGTGAATCTGGGTCAGGTGACACTGAAGCTTTCTTT. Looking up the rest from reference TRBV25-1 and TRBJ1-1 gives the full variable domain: EADIYQTPRYLVIGTGKKITLECSQTMGHDKMYWYQQDPGMELHLIHYSYGVNSTEKGDLSSESTVSRIRTEHFPLTLESARPSHTSQYLCASSESGSGDTEAFFGQGTRLTVV.

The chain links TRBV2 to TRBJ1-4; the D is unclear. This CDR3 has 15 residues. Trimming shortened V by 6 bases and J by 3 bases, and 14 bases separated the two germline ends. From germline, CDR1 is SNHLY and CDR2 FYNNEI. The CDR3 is CASRGWTGSNEKLFF. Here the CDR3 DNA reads TGTGCCAGCAGGGGATGGACCGGGTCTAATGAAAAACTGTTTTTT.

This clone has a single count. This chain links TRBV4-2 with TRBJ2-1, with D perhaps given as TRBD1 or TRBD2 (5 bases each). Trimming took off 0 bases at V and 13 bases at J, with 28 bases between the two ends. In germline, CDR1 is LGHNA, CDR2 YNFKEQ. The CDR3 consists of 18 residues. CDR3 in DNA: TGTGCCAGCAGCCAAGACTTAGGGGTGGCACGGGAAGTAGGGATTCAGTTCTTC. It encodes CASSQDLGVAREVGIQFF.

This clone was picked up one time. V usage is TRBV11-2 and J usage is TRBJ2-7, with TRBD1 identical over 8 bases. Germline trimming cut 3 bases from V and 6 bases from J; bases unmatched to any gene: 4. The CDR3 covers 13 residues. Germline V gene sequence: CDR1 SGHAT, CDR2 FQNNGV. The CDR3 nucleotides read TGTGCCAGCAGCTTCCAGGGGGCGGCCGAGCAGTACTTC. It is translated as CASSFQGAAEQYF.

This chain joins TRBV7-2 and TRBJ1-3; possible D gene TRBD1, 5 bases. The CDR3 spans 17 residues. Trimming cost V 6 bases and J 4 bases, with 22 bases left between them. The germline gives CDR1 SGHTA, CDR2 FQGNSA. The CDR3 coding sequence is TGTGCCAGCAGTCGCTGGGCGCAGGGAGGATTGGGAAACACCATATATTTT. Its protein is CASSRWAQGGLGNTIYF.

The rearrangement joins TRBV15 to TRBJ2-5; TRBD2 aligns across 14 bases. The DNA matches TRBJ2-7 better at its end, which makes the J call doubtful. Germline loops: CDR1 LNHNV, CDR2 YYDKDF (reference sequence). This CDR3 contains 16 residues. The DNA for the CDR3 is TGTGCCACCAGCAGAGAGGGACTAGCGGGAGTATACGAGCAGTACTTC. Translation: CATSREGLAGVYEQYF.

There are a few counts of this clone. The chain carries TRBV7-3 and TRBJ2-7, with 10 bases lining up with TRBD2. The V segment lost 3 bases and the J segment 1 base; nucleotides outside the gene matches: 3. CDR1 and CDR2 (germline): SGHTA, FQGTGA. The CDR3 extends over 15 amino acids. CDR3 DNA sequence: TGTGCCAGCAGCTTGGTGACTAGCGGGTCCTACGAGCAGTACTTC. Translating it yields CASSLVTSGSYEQYF.

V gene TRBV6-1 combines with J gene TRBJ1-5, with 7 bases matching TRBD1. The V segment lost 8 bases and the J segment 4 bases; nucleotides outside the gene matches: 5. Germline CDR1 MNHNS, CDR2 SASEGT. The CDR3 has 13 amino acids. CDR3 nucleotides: TGTGCCAGCCGGGACAGCTCGAATCAGCCCCAGCATTTT. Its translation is CASRDSSNQPQHF.

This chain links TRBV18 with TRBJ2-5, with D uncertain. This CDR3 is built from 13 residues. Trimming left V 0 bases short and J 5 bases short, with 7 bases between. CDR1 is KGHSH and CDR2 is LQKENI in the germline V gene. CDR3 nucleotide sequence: TGTGCCAGCTCACCACCAGTGTTGGAGACCCAGTACTTC. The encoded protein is CASSPPVLETQYF.

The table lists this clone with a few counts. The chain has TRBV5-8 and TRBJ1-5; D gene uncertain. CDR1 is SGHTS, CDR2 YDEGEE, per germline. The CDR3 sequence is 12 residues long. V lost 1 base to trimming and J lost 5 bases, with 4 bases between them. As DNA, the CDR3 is TGTGCCAGCAGCTTGAGAGATCAGCCCCAGCATTTT. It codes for CASSLRDQPQHF.

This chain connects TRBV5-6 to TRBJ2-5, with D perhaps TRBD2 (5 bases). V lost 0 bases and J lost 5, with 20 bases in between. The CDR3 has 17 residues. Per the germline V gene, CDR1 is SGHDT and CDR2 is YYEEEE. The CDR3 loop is CASSLERRRFTGETQYF. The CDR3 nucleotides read TGTGCCAGCAGCTTGGAAAGGAGAAGGTTCACGGGGGAGACCCAGTACTTC.

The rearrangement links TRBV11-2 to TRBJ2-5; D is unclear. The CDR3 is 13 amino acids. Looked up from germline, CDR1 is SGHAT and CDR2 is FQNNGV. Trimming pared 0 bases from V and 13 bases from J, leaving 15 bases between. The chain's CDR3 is CASSLDSRLGRYF. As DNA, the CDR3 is TGTGCCAGCAGCTTAGACAGCCGATTGGGTCGGTACTTC.

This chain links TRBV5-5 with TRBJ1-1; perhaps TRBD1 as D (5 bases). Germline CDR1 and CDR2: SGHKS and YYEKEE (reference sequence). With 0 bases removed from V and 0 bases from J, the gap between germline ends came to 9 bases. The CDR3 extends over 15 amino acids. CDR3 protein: CASSLARGMNTEAFF. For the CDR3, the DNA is TGTGCCAGCAGCTTGGCGCGGGGCATGAACACTGAAGCTTTCTTT. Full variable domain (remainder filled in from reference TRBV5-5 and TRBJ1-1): DAGVTQSPTHLIKTRGQQVTLRCSPISGHKSVSWYQQVLGQGPQFIFQYYEKEERGRGNFPDRFSARQFPNYSSELNVNALLLGDSALYLCASSLARGMNTEAFFGQGTRLTVV.

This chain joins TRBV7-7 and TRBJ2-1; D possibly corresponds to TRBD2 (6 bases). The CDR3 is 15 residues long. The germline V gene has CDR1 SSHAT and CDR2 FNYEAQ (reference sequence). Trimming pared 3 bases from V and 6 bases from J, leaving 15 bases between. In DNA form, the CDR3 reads TGTGCCAGCAGCTTGGTGCAGGGAGGTTTCAATGAGCAGTTCTTC. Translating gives CASSLVQGGFNEQFF. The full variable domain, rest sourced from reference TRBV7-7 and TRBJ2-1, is GAGVSQSPRYKVTKRGQDVTLRCDPISSHATLYWYQQALGQGPEFLTYFNYEAQPDKSGLPSDRFSAERPEGSISTLTIQRTEQRDSAMYRCASSLVQGGFNEQFFGPGTRLTVL.

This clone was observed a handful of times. The CDR3 coding sequence is TGTGCCAGCAGCGTAGACCCAGGAGGCACAGATACGCAGTATTTT. Its protein is CASSVDPGGTDTQYF. V is TRBV9 and J is TRBJ2-3; D is unresolved. V lost 0 bases to trimming and J lost 1 base, with 9 bases between them. CDR3 length equals 15 residues. Germline V gene lookup returns CDR1 SGDLS and CDR2 YYNGEE.

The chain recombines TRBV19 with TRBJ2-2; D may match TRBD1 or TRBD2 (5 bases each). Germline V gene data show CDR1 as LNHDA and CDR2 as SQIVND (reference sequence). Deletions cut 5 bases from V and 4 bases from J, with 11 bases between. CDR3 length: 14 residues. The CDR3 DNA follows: TGTGCCAGTAGTGGGGGTATAGGCACCGGGGAGCTGTTTTTT. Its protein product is CASSGGIGTGELFF.

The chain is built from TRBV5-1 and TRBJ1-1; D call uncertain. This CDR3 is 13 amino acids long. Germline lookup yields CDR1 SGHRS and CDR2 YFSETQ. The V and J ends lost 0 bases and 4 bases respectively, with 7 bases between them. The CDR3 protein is CASSLEAVTEAFF. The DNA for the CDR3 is TGCGCCAGCAGCTTGGAGGCGGTCACTGAAGCTTTCTTT.

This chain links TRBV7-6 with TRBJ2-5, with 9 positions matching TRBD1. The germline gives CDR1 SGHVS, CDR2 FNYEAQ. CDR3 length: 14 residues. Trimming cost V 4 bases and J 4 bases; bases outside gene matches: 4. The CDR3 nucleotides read TGTGCCAGCAGCTGGGGACAGGGAGGAGAGACCCAGTACTTC. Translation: CASSWGQGGETQYF.